Listed here are 25 T cell receptor beta chains from one sample, sequenced in a study of shared clonotypes between healthy human individuals (dated by TCRdb to 2019 to 2021). CD8 naive samples consisted of CD45RO-negative cells that were positively selected for CCR7, yielding a CD45RA+CCR7+ population without TemRA cells. The library was made by the immunoSEQ multiplex PCR assay. The source is immuneACCESS, and TCRdb retained only in-frame sequences with V and J called. Part of the clones is not carried over; for the studies checked, unresolved V genes explain less than half of this, and the remainder is unexplained. Recorded for this sample are some 800,000 clones; 85% to 95% of them occurred a single time. The leading ten clones occupy nearly 25% of the sample. The source material was naive CD8+ T cells sorted from blood. This specimen's cell subset or site label, interpreted: CD45RA+CCR7+. These receptors were obtained from a man younger than 40 in good health.

The V and J genes are TRBV28 and TRBJ2-6; the D gene is possibly TRBD1 (6 bases). V shed 3 bases and J shed 0 bases, with 12 bases lying between them. This CDR3 contains 17 residues. The germline gives CDR1 MDHEN, CDR2 SYDVKM. The CDR3, as DNA: TGTGCCAGCAGTTTTGGACAGATGCTCTCTGGGGCCAACGTCCTGACTTTC. Its translation: CASSFGQMLSGANVLTF.

Concerning this clone itself: The same CDR3 also results from other DNA sequences found in this sample. The V call is TRBV18, the J call TRBJ2-7; 9 nucleotides match TRBD1. V lost 0 bases and J lost 3; bases outside the gene matches: 3. Germline CDR1 KGHSH, CDR2 LQKENI. The CDR3 extends over 15 amino acids. The CDR3 spells CASSPPTGGGYEQYF. The DNA for the CDR3 is TGTGCCAGCTCACCACCTACAGGGGGCGGCTACGAGCAGTACTTC.

The chain couples TRBV19 to TRBJ1-1, with TRBD1 identical over 10 bases. The germline CDR1 and CDR2 sequences are LNHDA and SQIVND (reference sequence). CDR3 length: 13 residues. Trimming removed 5 bases from V and 10 bases from J; junction bases left unmatched: 7. DNA of the CDR3: TGTGCCAGTAGTCCGGGACAGGGGCTTTTAGCTTTCTTT. The encoded protein is CASSPGQGLLAFF.

V is TRBV2 and J is TRBJ1-2; D remains ambiguous. The germline V gene has CDR1 SNHLY and CDR2 FYNNEI. CDR3 length: 10 residues. CDR3 DNA sequence: TGTGCGGACCGGGAGCGTGGCTACACCTTC. Translating it yields CADRERGYTF.

This chain connects TRBV19 to TRBJ2-7; no clear D gene. Trimming pared 3 bases from V and 3 bases from J, leaving 15 bases between. This CDR3 contains 15 residues. Germline CDR1 and CDR2: LNHDA and SQIVND (reference sequence). The CDR3 loop is CASSMFINGYYEQYF. The CDR3 DNA is TGTGCCAGTAGTATGTTTATTAACGGGTACTACGAGCAGTACTTC. Looking up the rest from reference TRBV19 and TRBJ2-7 gives the full variable domain: DGGITQSPKYLFRKEGQNVTLSCEQNLNHDAMYWYRQDPGQGLRLIYYSQIVNDFQKGDIAEGYSVSREKKESFPLTVTSAQKNPTAFYLCASSMFINGYYEQYFGPGTRLTVT.

V and J are TRBV27 and TRBJ2-7; D perhaps matches TRBD2 (6 bases). CDR1 MNHEY and CDR2 SMNVEV come from the germline V gene (reference sequence). The CDR3 runs to 13 residues. The ends were cut back, 8 bases at V and 1 base at J, with 12 bases in the middle. The CDR3 region is CASRGWQSYEQYF. The CDR3 nucleotides are TGTGCCAGCCGGGGGTGGCAGTCCTACGAGCAGTACTTC.

V and J are TRBV5-1 and TRBJ1-1; tentatively, D is TRBD1 (5 bases). Trimming shortened V by 2 bases and J by 6 bases, and 14 bases separated the two germline ends. Germline CDR1 is SGHRS and CDR2 is YFSETQ. The CDR3 spans 14 residues. The CDR3 DNA reads as TGCGCCAGCAGCTTAGGTCACGGGGCGTCTGAAGCTTTCTTT. Its translation is CASSLGHGASEAFF.

The chain joins TRBV14 to TRBJ1-2, with 8 bases matching TRBD1. Germline CDR1 reads SGHDN; CDR2 reads FVKESK. V shed 5 bases, J shed 4 bases, and the junction held 12 bases outside the gene matches. This CDR3 has 16 residues. The CDR3 is CASSYGQGALSYGYTF. The CDR3 DNA sequence: TGTGCCAGCAGCTACGGACAGGGAGCCTTATCCTATGGCTACACCTTC.

The chain links TRBV21-1 to TRBJ2-2. TRBV21-1 is tagged as a pseudogene. The CDR3 consists of 16 residues. The CDR3 bases are TGTGCCAGCACTCCAATAGGTAGTTTAAACACCGGGGAGCTGTTTTTT. Amino acid sequence: CASTPIGSLNTGELFF.

This rearrangement joins TRBV10-1 to TRBJ2-7; 7 bases match TRBD1. This CDR3 is 15 amino acids long. Losses at the gene ends were 0 bases for V and 2 bases for J; bases not matched to a gene: 4. Per the germline V gene, CDR1 is WNHNN and CDR2 is SYGVQD (reference sequence). CDR3 protein: CASSESLGTAYEQYF. For the CDR3, the DNA is TGCGCCAGCAGTGAGTCTCTTGGGACAGCCTACGAGCAGTACTTC.

The genes are TRBV28 and TRBJ2-7, with a weak D call TRBD2 (6 bases). Germline V gene sequence: CDR1 MDHEN, CDR2 SYDVKM. The germline V and J ends were trimmed by 6 bases and 2 bases, with 11 bases remaining between them. The CDR3 is 13 amino acids. The CDR3 DNA is TGTGCCAGCAGGGAGGGGATTACCTACGAGCAGTACTTC. Translation: CASREGITYEQYF.

V and J are TRBV2 and TRBJ2-1; 14 bases map to TRBD2. This CDR3 has 14 amino acids. Germline trimming cut 6 bases from V and 8 bases from J; bases unmatched to any gene: 3. CDR1 is SNHLY, CDR2 FYNNEI, per germline. CDR3 loop: CASRGLAGVDEQFF. The CDR3 DNA sequence: TGTGCCAGCAGGGGACTAGCGGGAGTCGATGAGCAGTTCTTC.

The chain links TRBV7-9 to TRBJ2-5, with D possibly being TRBD2 (5 bases). Germline V gene sequence: CDR1 SEHNR, CDR2 FQNEAQ (reference sequence). The CDR3 consists of 15 residues. V lost 4 bases, J lost 4 bases, and 16 bases lay in between. The CDR3, as DNA: TGTGCCAGCAGCTCCTGGCTACTAGACCCAGAGACCCAGTACTTC. Translated: CASSSWLLDPETQYF.

The chain has TRBV14 and TRBJ1-1; 8 nucleotides agree with TRBD1. J was trimmed by 4 bases and V by 0 bases; bases with no gene match: 10. The CDR3 consists of 17 residues. Germline CDR1 reads SGHDN; CDR2 reads FVKESK. The CDR3 spells CASSQERGQAISTEAFF. The CDR3 bases are TGTGCCAGCAGCCAAGAGAGGGGACAGGCCATATCCACTGAAGCTTTCTTT.

The rearrangement uses TRBV4-1 and TRBJ2-5; 8 nucleotides align to TRBD1. Germline lookup yields CDR1 MGHRA and CDR2 YSYEKL. Trimming at V came to 0 bases and at J to 5 bases, leaving 8 bases not matched to a gene. There are 16 residues in the CDR3. The CDR3: CASSQDRTGIRETQYF. The DNA of the CDR3 is TGCGCCAGCAGCCAAGATCGGACAGGGATAAGGGAGACCCAGTACTTC.

The chain has TRBV5-1 and TRBJ1-4; the D gene is possibly TRBD1 (5 bases). V was trimmed by 2 bases and J by 3 bases, leaving 11 bases between them. The germline V gene encodes CDR1 SGHRS and CDR2 YFSETQ. CDR3 size: 15 residues. The CDR3: CASSFGGTANEKLFF. The CDR3 DNA follows: TGCGCCAGCAGCTTTGGCGGGACGGCTAATGAAAAACTGTTTTTT.

CDR3 DNA sequence: TGTGCCAGCAGCGATCGGACTAGCGGGTTCGTCTCCTACAATGAGCAGTTCTTC. Its protein product is CASSDRTSGFVSYNEQFF. This rearrangement joins TRBV7-9 to TRBJ2-1, with 11 bases fitting TRBD2. This CDR3 is built from 18 residues. With 5 bases clipped from V and 0 bases from J, the junction kept 9 bases outside the gene matches. CDR1 and CDR2 (germline): SEHNR, FQNEAQ (reference sequence).

With regard to this clone: Different DNA sequences within this sample yield the same CDR3. The V gene is TRBV18, the J gene TRBJ2-7, with D perhaps TRBD1 (5 bases). The CDR3 has 13 residues. Germline CDR1 reads KGHSH; CDR2 reads LQKENI. V lost 0 bases to trimming and J lost 3 bases, with 6 bases between them. CDR3 amino acids: CASSPPDSYEQYF. The CDR3, as DNA: TGTGCCAGCTCACCACCTGACAGCTACGAGCAGTACTTC.

The gene calls are TRBV28 and TRBJ2-2; 7 bases are shared with TRBD1. Germline CDR1 reads MDHEN; CDR2 reads SYDVKM. The CDR3 covers 16 residues. Trimming removed 6 bases from V and 5 bases from J; junction bases left unmatched: 12. The CDR3 region has the DNA TGTGCCAGCAGGACGGAAAGGGGGCGGGTTACCGGGGAGCTGTTTTTT. Its translation is CASRTERGRVTGELFF.

This clone has a single count. The chain has TRBV7-2 and TRBJ2-3, with 7 nucleotides matching TRBD1. The CDR3 runs 17 residues. The germline CDR1 and CDR2 sequences are SGHTA and FQGNSA. The V and J ends lost 0 bases and 6 bases, in that order; junction bases with no gene match: 12. The CDR3 nucleotides are TGTGCCAGCAGCTTAGCCCCACACAGGGGTGGGCCGGATACGCAGTATTTT. Translated: CASSLAPHRGGPDTQYF.

This chain links TRBV4-1 with TRBJ2-1, with D perhaps matching TRBD2 (6 bases). This CDR3 has 15 amino acids. The germline gives CDR1 MGHRA, CDR2 YSYEKL. The V and J ends lost 5 bases and 0 bases respectively, with 11 bases between them. The chain's CDR3 is CASSLAESSYNEQFF. In DNA, the CDR3 is TGCGCCAGCAGCTTAGCGGAAAGCTCCTACAATGAGCAGTTCTTC.

A remark on this clone: Other DNA sequences from this sample encode an identical CDR3 as well. The genes are TRBV27 and TRBJ1-4, with TRBD1 as a possible D gene (6 bases). CDR3 size: 14 residues. Per germline, CDR1 MNHEY and CDR2 SMNVEV (reference sequence). The V end lost 1 base, the J end lost 6 bases, and 9 bases lay between the germline ends. This CDR3 reads CASSLLGADEKLFF. CDR3 nucleotide sequence: TGTGCCAGCAGTTTATTGGGGGCCGATGAAAAACTGTTTTTT. Complete variable domain (other parts from reference TRBV27 and TRBJ1-4): EAQVTQNPRYLITVTGKKLTVTCSQNMNHEYMSWYRQDPGLGLRQIYYSMNVEVTDKGDVPEGYKVSRKEKRNFPLILESPSPNQTSLYFCASSLLGADEKLFFGSGTQLSVL.

The rearrangement joins TRBV14 to TRBJ2-7; 12 positions agree with TRBD2. Germline V gene sequence: CDR1 SGHDN, CDR2 FVKESK. J gave up 3 bases and V 1 base, and 4 bases lay outside the gene matches. The CDR3 runs 16 residues. The CDR3 region is CASSQGLAGAFYEQYF. In nucleotides, the CDR3 is TGTGCCAGCAGCCAAGGACTAGCGGGAGCCTTCTACGAGCAGTACTTC. Filled out from reference TRBV14 and TRBJ2-7, the complete variable domain reads EAGVTQFPSHSVIEKGQTVTLRCDPISGHDNLYWYRRVMGKEIKFLLHFVKESKQDESGMPNNRFLAERTGGTYSTLKVQPAELEDSGVYFCASSQGLAGAFYEQYFGPGTRLTVT.

The chain uses TRBV2 and TRBJ2-2; the D is unclear. Germline-derived CDR1 and CDR2 are SNHLY and FYNNEI. This CDR3 comprises 13 residues. V was clipped by 7 bases and J by 3 bases, with 9 bases between them. The CDR3 spells CASKGAYTGELFF. DNA of the CDR3: TGTGCCAGCAAGGGCGCGTACACCGGGGAGCTGTTTTTT.

The chain is built from TRBV15 and TRBJ1-4; 12 bases fit TRBD1. The CDR3 is made up of 19 amino acids. Unmatched junction bases numbered 15, after V lost 3 bases and J lost 7 bases. The germline V gene encodes CDR1 LNHNV and CDR2 YYDKDF (reference sequence). The CDR3 protein is CATSSLRSRDRGQGEKLFF. Here the CDR3 DNA reads TGTGCCACCAGCAGCCTGCGGTCCCGGGACAGGGGGCAGGGTGAAAAACTGTTTTTT.